Listed below are T cell receptor beta chains from one sample, sequenced in a study of spatial heterogeneity in lung cancer. TCRdb re-called the 5' RACE reads with MiXCR, one entry per CDR3 protein. The sample yields roughly 71,000 distinct CDR3 sequences, less than 9.5% seen once. The sample in question was PBMCs, obtained at follow-up. The receptors originated from a female donor with early-stage non-small cell lung cancer. Both conserved end residues are trimmed from each CDR3. Each record gives: V gene, J gene, clone size, CDR3 protein. Clone size is shown for a subset of rows, as once, few, many or a class of expanded clone.

v_call: TRBV24-1; j_call: TRBJ2-5; clone_size: many; cdr3_aa: ATSETGFGGTQY
v_call: TRBV14; j_call: TRBJ2-1; clone_size: -; cdr3_aa: ASSPLRLYSYNEQF
v_call: TRBV27; j_call: TRBJ1-1; clone_size: many; cdr3_aa: ASSYALNTEAF
v_call: TRBV7-2; j_call: TRBJ2-1; clone_size: many; cdr3_aa: ASRQPGSSYNEQF
v_call: TRBV27; j_call: TRBJ2-7; clone_size: many; cdr3_aa: ASSLADTYEQY
v_call: TRBV9; j_call: TRBJ2-2; clone_size: medium-sized; cdr3_aa: ASSSPGTGYTGELF
v_call: TRBV20-1; j_call: TRBJ2-4; clone_size: -; cdr3_aa: SARPSGEWGIQNIQY
v_call: TRBV6-5; j_call: TRBJ2-6; clone_size: -; cdr3_aa: ATVNPGSGANVLT
v_call: TRBV29-1; j_call: TRBJ2-4; clone_size: -; cdr3_aa: CARESSGPQGIQY
v_call: TRBV10-2; j_call: TRBJ2-1; clone_size: many; cdr3_aa: ASSDAGSYNEQF
v_call: TRBV20-1; j_call: TRBJ2-1; clone_size: many; cdr3_aa: SATSRPSEQF
v_call: TRBV5-1; j_call: TRBJ2-7; clone_size: -; cdr3_aa: ASSLDLAASYEQY
v_call: TRBV27; j_call: TRBJ1-1; clone_size: many; cdr3_aa: ASSFSWNTEAF
v_call: TRBV10-3; j_call: TRBJ1-1; clone_size: -; cdr3_aa: AISAEGEAF
v_call: TRBV7-9; j_call: TRBJ2-1; clone_size: many; cdr3_aa: ASIGSVGGSSYNEQF
v_call: TRBV2; j_call: TRBJ2-5; clone_size: many; cdr3_aa: ASTLGQTQY
v_call: TRBV9; j_call: TRBJ2-1; clone_size: few; cdr3_aa: ASGTGDSYEQF
v_call: TRBV28; j_call: TRBJ2-7; clone_size: few; cdr3_aa: ASSPLGFNRGSYEQY
v_call: TRBV15; j_call: TRBJ1-3; clone_size: many; cdr3_aa: ATSRDRISGNTIY
v_call: TRBV7-9; j_call: TRBJ1-1; clone_size: -; cdr3_aa: ASSFRPDRVNTEAF
v_call: TRBV5-1; j_call: TRBJ2-7; clone_size: few; cdr3_aa: ASSGATGGYEQY
v_call: TRBV27; j_call: TRBJ2-5; clone_size: few; cdr3_aa: ASSLSGRGAETQY
v_call: TRBV5-1; j_call: TRBJ2-2; clone_size: many; cdr3_aa: ASSQIMGTGELF
v_call: TRBV28; j_call: TRBJ2-7; clone_size: many; cdr3_aa: ASVKFSGFGEQY
v_call: TRBV7-2; j_call: TRBJ2-7; clone_size: many; cdr3_aa: ASSTSDGVSYEQY
v_call: TRBV10-3; j_call: TRBJ2-5; clone_size: many; cdr3_aa: AISEAGETQY
v_call: TRBV19; j_call: TRBJ2-5; clone_size: -; cdr3_aa: ASSINQGETQY
v_call: TRBV28; j_call: TRBJ1-2; clone_size: many; cdr3_aa: ASSSDRAYGYT
v_call: TRBV7-9; j_call: TRBJ2-1; clone_size: -; cdr3_aa: ASSLVGLAESHNEQF
v_call: TRBV20-1; j_call: TRBJ2-6; clone_size: once; cdr3_aa: SAPDPASGANVLT
v_call: TRBV19; j_call: TRBJ1-1; clone_size: few; cdr3_aa: ASKQHLEAF
v_call: TRBV11-2; j_call: TRBJ1-5; clone_size: many; cdr3_aa: ASSLNTVGQPQH
v_call: TRBV29-1; j_call: TRBJ1-2; clone_size: -; cdr3_aa: SVSREGYGYT
v_call: TRBV20-1; j_call: TRBJ2-7; clone_size: many; cdr3_aa: SASSVEQY
v_call: TRBV30; j_call: TRBJ2-7; clone_size: few; cdr3_aa: AWSPGTGNHEQY
v_call: TRBV19; j_call: TRBJ2-6; clone_size: few; cdr3_aa: ASSIRAAGGGANVLT
v_call: TRBV7-2; j_call: TRBJ2-1; clone_size: -; cdr3_aa: ASRRTSGHYNEQF
v_call: TRBV11-2; j_call: TRBJ2-3; clone_size: many; cdr3_aa: ASSRVGQGDTDTQY
v_call: TRBV7-6; j_call: TRBJ2-2; clone_size: many; cdr3_aa: ASRQTGVNTGELF